This T cell receptor (beta chain) was identified during a study of shared clonotypes between healthy human individuals. The method was immunoSEQ multiplex PCR; TCRdb's version includes in-frame clones alone and lacks a portion of them. Of 2 million to 3 million clones in the sample, 93% are singletons; the top ten hold around 0.37%. HIV-negative, healthy adults without recent acute infections or vaccinations were the donors. CD45RA-negative memory and CD45RA+ naive subsets were split from the CD4+ cells. In the case of this clone: What it binds is unknown.

Study-level results: Sampling included only blood; tissue repertoires likely differ. Clonotypes that were shared across a few donors made up approximately 5% of naive CD4 clonotypes.

Germline-derived CDR1 and CDR2 are SSHAT and FNYEAQ (reference sequence). This CDR3 spans 16 amino acids. Between the trimmed V and J ends, which lost 5 bases and 2 bases, there was a span of 18 bases. The material sequenced was naive CD4+ T cells from PBMCs. Subset defined: CD45RA+ positively selected. The receptor was derived from a man younger than 30 in good health. Some clones in this sample may be carry-over from other donors' samples. The chain combines TRBV7-7 with TRBJ1-2, with D maybe TRBD1 (6 bases). CDR3 amino acids: CASSPLGGLKNYGYTF. The CDR3 nucleotides read TGTGCCAGCAGCCCGCTGGGGGGCCTAAAGAACTATGGCTACACCTTC. The full variable domain, rest sourced from reference TRBV7-7 and TRBJ1-2, is GAGVSQSPRYKVTKRGQDVTLRCDPISSHATLYWYQQALGQGPEFLTYFNYEAQPDKSGLPSDRFSAERPEGSISTLTIQRTEQRDSAMYRCASSPLGGLKNYGYTFGSGTRLTVV.